This T cell receptor (beta chain) is drawn from a study of blood T cell repertoires in COVID-19. Germline loops: CDR1 SGDLS, CDR2 YYNGEE. V lost 0 bases and J lost 7; bases outside the gene matches: 4. CDR3 length equals 14 residues. Sequencing was performed with immunoSEQ multiplex PCR; in TCRdb, only in-frame clones are kept and a portion is missing. The sample lists fewer than 200,000 clones, roughly 84% occurring once. It was during active infection that Seattle patients were enrolled and then longitudinally followed. V is TRBV9 and J is TRBJ2-1; 7 bases match TRBD1. This sequence was found in a woman in her sixties with COVID-19, enrolled during active disease. Sequencing used peripheral blood. The DNA of the CDR3 is TGTGCCAGCAGCGTAGGGGCAGGGGGAAATGAGCAGTTCTTC. Protein sequence: CASSVGAGGNEQFF. The full variable domain, in which reference TRBV9 and TRBJ2-1 provide the parts outside the CDR3, is DSGVTQTPKHLITATGQRVTLRCSPRSGDLSVYWYQQSLDQGLQFLIQYYNGEERAKGNILERFSAQQFPDLHSELNLSSLELGDSALYFCASSVGAGGNEQFFGPGTRLTVL.